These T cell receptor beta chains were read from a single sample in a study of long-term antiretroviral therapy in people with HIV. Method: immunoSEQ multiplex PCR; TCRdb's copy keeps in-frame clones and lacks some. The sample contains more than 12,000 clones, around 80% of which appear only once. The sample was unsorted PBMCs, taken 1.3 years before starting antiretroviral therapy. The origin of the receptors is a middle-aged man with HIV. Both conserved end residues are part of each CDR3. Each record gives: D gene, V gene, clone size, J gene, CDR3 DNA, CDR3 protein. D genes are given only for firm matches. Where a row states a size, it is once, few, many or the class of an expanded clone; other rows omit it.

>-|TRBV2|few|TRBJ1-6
TGTGCCAGCAGTGAGGGGTGGGGAAATTCACCCCTCCACTTT
CASSEGWGNSPLHF
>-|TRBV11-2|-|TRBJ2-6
TGTGCCAGCAGCTTAGAACCGGCCAACGTCCTGACTTTC
CASSLEPANVLTF
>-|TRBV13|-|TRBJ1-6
TGTGCCAGCAGCTTCTCCCCGAAGGATTCACCCCTCCACTTT
CASSFSPKDSPLHF
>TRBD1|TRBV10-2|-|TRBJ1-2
TGCGCCAGCAGGGCGACAGGGGGAACCTATGGCTACACCTTC
CASRATGGTYGYTF
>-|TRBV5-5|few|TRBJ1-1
TGTGCCAGCAGCCCACTACAGGGTAGGGACACTGAAGCTTTCTTT
CASSPLQGRDTEAFF
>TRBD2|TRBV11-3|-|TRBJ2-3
TGTGCCAGCAGCGCCCAGGGAGCGGGGGGGACAGATACGCAGTATTTT
CASSAQGAGGTDTQYF
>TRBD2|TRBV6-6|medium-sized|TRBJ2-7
TGTGCCAGCAGCCTCGGGACTAGCGGGGGCTACGAGCAGTACTTC
CASSLGTSGGYEQYF
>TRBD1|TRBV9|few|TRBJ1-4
TGTGCCAGCAGCGTAGATGGTACAGGGGGGGGCGAAAAACTGTTTTTT
CASSVDGTGGGEKLFF
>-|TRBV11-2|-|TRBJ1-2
TGTGCCAGCAGCTTGGCCGCCGGGGGCGGTGGCTACACCTTC
CASSLAAGGGGYTF
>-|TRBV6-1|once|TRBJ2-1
TGTGCCAGCAGGGGATTTTCCTACAATGAGCAGTTCTTC
CASRGFSYNEQFF
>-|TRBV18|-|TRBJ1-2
TGTGCCAGCTCACCCGGACAAGCTGACTATGGCTACACCTTC
CASSPGQADYGYTF
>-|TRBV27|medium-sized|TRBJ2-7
TGTGCCAGCAGTTGGACGCCTACCTACGAGCAGTACTTC
CASSWTPTYEQYF
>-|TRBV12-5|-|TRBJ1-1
TGTGCTAGTGGTTGGGCCTTGAACACTGAAGCTTTCTTT
CASGWALNTEAFF
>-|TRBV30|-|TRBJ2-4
TGTGCCTGGAGTACTATAGCCAAAAACATTCAGTACTTC
CAWSTIAKNIQYF
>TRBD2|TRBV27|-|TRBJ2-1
TGTGCCAGCAGTGAGCCTAGCGGGGCCTACAATGAGCAGTTCTTC
CASSEPSGAYNEQFF
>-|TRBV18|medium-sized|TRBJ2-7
TGTGCCAGCTCACCAAGACAGGCGACCTCCTACGAGCAGTACTTC
CASSPRQATSYEQYF
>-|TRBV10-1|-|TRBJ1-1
TGCGCCAGCAGTGAGTCCGGGGGGGTGGTCGGCACTGAAGCTTTCTTT
CASSESGGVVGTEAFF
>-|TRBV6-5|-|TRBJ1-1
TGTGCCAGCAGTTCCGGGAGTGGGCAGGGGTGGGCTGAAGCTTTCTTT
CASSSGSGQGWAEAFF
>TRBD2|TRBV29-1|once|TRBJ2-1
TGCAGCGCTCGACTAGCGGGGGGCTACAATGAGCAGTTCTTC
CSARLAGGYNEQFF
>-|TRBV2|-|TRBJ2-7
TGTGCCAGCAGTGAAGCGAAAAGGCTGCGAATCGACAGCTACTACGAGCAGTACTTC
CASSEAKRLRIDSYYEQYF
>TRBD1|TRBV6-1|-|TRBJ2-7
TGTGCCAGCTTCCGACAGGGGACGTCCTACGAGCAGTACTTC
CASFRQGTSYEQYF
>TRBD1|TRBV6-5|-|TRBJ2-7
TGTGCCAGCAGTAGGACAGGGACCAGCGAGCAGTACTTC
CASSRTGTSEQYF
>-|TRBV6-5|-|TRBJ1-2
TGTGCCAGCAGTAGTCTATTCTCTCAAGTGGATGGCTACACCTTC
CASSSLFSQVDGYTF
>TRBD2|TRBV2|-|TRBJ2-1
TGTGCCAGCAGTGAGGGGGAACTAGCGGGGCGGAATGAGCAGTTCTTC
CASSEGELAGRNEQFF
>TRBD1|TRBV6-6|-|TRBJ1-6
TGTGCCAGCAGGGGGACAGGGTACAATAATTCACCCCTCCACTTT
CASRGTGYNNSPLHF
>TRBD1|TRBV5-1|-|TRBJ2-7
TGCGCCAGCAGCTACTTTGGACAGGGGGCGAAGAACGAGCAGTACTTC
CASSYFGQGAKNEQYF
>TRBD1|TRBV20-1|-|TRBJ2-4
TGCAGTGCGGGACAGAAAAACATTCAGTACTTC
CSAGQKNIQYF
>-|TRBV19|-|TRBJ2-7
TGTGCCAGTAGCGCAGGTCCCCCCTACGAGCAGTACTTC
CASSAGPPYEQYF
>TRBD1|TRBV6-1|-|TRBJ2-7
TGTGCCAGCAGTGATACAGGGGGACGCTACGAGCAGTACTTC
CASSDTGGRYEQYF
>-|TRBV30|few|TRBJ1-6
TGTGCCTGGAAATGGGCTTCCCCCCATTCACCCCTCCACTTT
CAWKWASPHSPLHF
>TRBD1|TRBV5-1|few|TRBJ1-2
TGCGCCAGCAGCTTAGGGACAGGTCACTATGGCTACACCTTC
CASSLGTGHYGYTF
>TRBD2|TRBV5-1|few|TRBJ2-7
TGCGCCAGCAGCGCGGGACTAGCGGGGCTGGCACTCTACGAGCAGTACTTC
CASSAGLAGLALYEQYF
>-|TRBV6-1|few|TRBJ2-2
TGTGCCATCAGCCTGAGGGTCACCGGGTCGGAGCTGTTTTTT
CAISLRVTGSELFF
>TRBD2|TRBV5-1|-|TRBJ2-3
TGCGCCAGCAGCTTGGGAAGCGGGGGGAGCACAGATACGCAGTATTTT
CASSLGSGGSTDTQYF
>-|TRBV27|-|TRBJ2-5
TGTGCCAGCAGTTTATCGCAGGGGTTCTCCGGAGAGACCCAGTACTTC
CASSLSQGFSGETQYF
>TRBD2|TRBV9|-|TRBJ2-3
TGTGCCAGCAGCGTAGCGGTCGGGGGGACGATCACAGATACGCAGTATTTT
CASSVAVGGTITDTQYF
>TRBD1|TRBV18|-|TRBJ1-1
TGTGCCAGCTCACCCAAGGACAGGGGCACTGAAGCTTTCTTT
CASSPKDRGTEAFF
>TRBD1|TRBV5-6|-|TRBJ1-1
TGTGCCAGCAGCTTGGGGACAGGGGCTTACACTGAAGCTTTCTTT
CASSLGTGAYTEAFF
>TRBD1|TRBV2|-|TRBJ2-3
TGTGCCAGCAGTGGGACCCGGACAGGCGGTAGGGATACGCAGTATTTT
CASSGTRTGGRDTQYF
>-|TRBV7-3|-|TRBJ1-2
TGTGCCAGCAGCCTGGGAGAGAACTATGGCTACACCTTC
CASSLGENYGYTF
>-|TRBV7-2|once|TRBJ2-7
TGTGCCAGCAGCCAGACTCGCTACGAGCAGTACTTC
CASSQTRYEQYF
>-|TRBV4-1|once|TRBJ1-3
TGCGCCAGCAGCCAAGATAGTGAGAGAAATGGAAACACCATATATTTT
CASSQDSERNGNTIYF
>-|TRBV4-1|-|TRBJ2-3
TGCGCCAGCAGCCAAGAACGAGGGGGGGCTACAGATACGCAGTATTTT
CASSQERGGATDTQYF
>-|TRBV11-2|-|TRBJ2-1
TGTGCCAGCAGCCGAACCCTAGACAGGATAGATGAGCAGTTCTTC
CASSRTLDRIDEQFF
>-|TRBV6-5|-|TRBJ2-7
TGTGCCAGCAGCCGAGCTCAGGACTACGAGCAGTACTTC
CASSRAQDYEQYF
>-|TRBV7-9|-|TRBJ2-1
TGTGCCAGCAGCTTAGCGTACGGGGAGCAGTTCTTC
CASSLAYGEQFF
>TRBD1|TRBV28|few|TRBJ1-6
TGTGCCAGCAGTTTAATAAGGGACAGCCTTGATTCACCCCTCCACTTT
CASSLIRDSLDSPLHF